This T cell receptor (beta chain) was sequenced during a study of metastatic and nonmetastatic thyroid tumors. Treatment of any kind had been given to no patient before thyroid surgery. This clone occurred a few times. An end of the junction differs from the germline gene, which may be a read error. With MiXCR, TCRdb reprocessed the PCR reads. Among 30,000 to 35,000 clones listed, approximately 30% were seen once. The V gene's germline CDR1 is WNHNN and CDR2 SYGVQD (reference sequence). The CDR3 contains 16 residues. Sequencing was performed on blood. The clonotype was recovered from a female donor with papillary thyroid cancer or a benign thyroid nodule (not recorded which). Some clones in this sample may be carry-over from other donors' samples. This rearrangement joins TRBV10-1 to TRBJ2-3, with a tentative D call TRBD1 (6 bases). This CDR3 reads CASSEYELLGADTQYF. CDR3 coding DNA: TGCGCCAGCAGTGAGTACGAGTTACTGGGGGCAGATACACAGTATTTT.